Reported below is one TCR beta chain. Its antigen remains undetermined. No quality values exist for individual bases; no much larger clone is one base distant. The trial excluded patients who had a history of autoimmune disease or who were on systemic immunosuppression. Peripheral blood for TCR sequencing was drawn from every dose cohort at baseline, at cycle 4 day 1 and at cycle 7 day 1. The samples were taken from a phase I, first-in-human, multicenter, open-label dose-escalation trial of ivuxolimab. Adults with locally advanced or metastatic melanoma, renal cell carcinoma, hepatocellular carcinoma or head and neck squamous cell carcinoma were enrolled in the trial. Before TCR sequencing, CD4+ and CD8+ T cells were separately sorted from peripheral blood. To sequence the TCRbeta CDR3 region, genomic DNA was isolated from the sorted cells. The immunoSEQ Assay was used for sequencing of TCRbeta CDR3 regions. TCRdb took this table from immuneACCESS and kept in-frame rearrangements with V and J called. Such tables lack part of the clones; where checked against another copy, unresolved V genes explain under half of the gap, and the rest is unexplained. Across this sample there are tens of thousands of clones, with 90% to 95% seen only once. The ten top clones hold around 1.1% of the sample.

This record belongs to a study of OX40 agonist ivuxolimab in advanced cancers. Regarding the research as a whole: The costimulatory receptor OX40 (CD134) was targeted by ivuxolimab, a fully human IgG2 agonistic monoclonal antibody. The paper describes the monotherapy dose-escalation part (N of about 54 patients) of the phase I trial of ivuxolimab. Of the roughly 50 dose-escalation patients, hepatocellular carcinoma was present in approximately 20, melanoma in roughly 15, renal cell carcinoma in 9 and head and neck cancer in 9. Intravenous ivuxolimab was administered to patients every 2 weeks at six dose levels: 0.01, 0.1, 0.3, 1.5, 3 and 10 mg/kg. Partial responses were achieved by three dose-escalation patients, of whom one had hepatocellular carcinoma and two had cutaneous melanoma. Peripheral TCRbeta sequencing was intended to test whether TCR sequence diversity was altered and clonal T-cell expansion was caused by ivuxolimab. In the dose-escalation cohort, 82.7% of patients were male, and the mean age was about 55 years, with a range of about 20 to 79. Patients were allowed to have had prior anti-PD-1, anti-PD-L1 or anti-CTLA-4 therapy, and 40% of the dose-escalation patients had previously received checkpoint inhibitors.

Findings and caveats that apply to the study as a whole: The antigen specificity of the clonally expanded peripheral T cells was not determined. At doses of 0.1 to 3.0 mg/kg, clonal expansion of both CD4+ and CD8+ blood T cells was observed from baseline to week 6. Partial responders in the 0.1-3.0 mg/kg groups had among the lowest normalized peripheral clonal expansion, especially among CD8+ T cells. After ivuxolimab, more expanded clones were found on average in CD8+ T cells than in CD4+ T cells. Low levels of normalized T-cell clonal expansion were also shown by some nonresponding patients.

From the germline V gene, CDR1 is KGHSH and CDR2 is LQKENI. The trim is 2 bases for V and 10 bases for J, with a gap of 11 bases between the germline ends. Including the terminal cysteine and phenylalanine, the CDR3 comprises 13 residues. Of all the DNA, just the CDR3 is kept, 39 bases in frame from base 1. This sequence uses TRBV18 and TRBJ2-2; the D gene cannot be resolved reliably. The TCR comes from an adult with an advanced solid tumor such as melanoma, head and neck, liver or kidney cancer. Here the sequenced sample was CD4+ or CD8+ T cells sorted from blood, taken in a trial of the OX40 agonist ivuxolimab. The CDR3 is CASSPGISEELFF. The DNA reads as follows: TGTGCCAGCTCACCAGGGATTTCGGAGGAGCTGTTTTTT.